A single sample gave rise to the 30 T cell receptor beta chains below, sequenced in a study of T cell responses to AZD1222 COVID-19 vaccine. Measured with immunoSEQ multiplex PCR; TCRdb has only the in-frame clones, and not every one. Of roughly 120,000 clones in the sample, roughly 90% are singletons; the top ten hold more than 4%. Sequenced material: peripheral blood, taken on day 0 of AZD1222 vaccination. The receptors derive from an adult in good health.

V usage is TRBV5-8 and J usage is TRBJ1-5, with TRBD1 matching over 7 bases. The V and J ends lost 5 bases and 3 bases, in that order; junction bases with no gene match: 5. CDR3 length: 14 residues. Germline V lookup: CDR1 SGHTS, CDR2 YDEGEE. CDR3 sequence: CASRQTGFNQPQHF. DNA for the CDR3: TGTGCCAGCAGACAGACAGGGTTCAATCAGCCCCAGCATTTT. Based on the CDR3 plus reference TRBV5-8 and TRBJ1-5, the full variable domain is EAGVTQSPTHLIKTRGQQATLRCSPISGHTSVYWYQQALGLGLQFLLWYDEGEERNRGNFPPRFSGRQFPNYSSELNVNALELEDSALYLCASRQTGFNQPQHFGDGTRLSIL.

The chain joins TRBV7-2 to TRBJ1-2, with a possible D match to TRBD1 (6 bases). Trimming took 4 bases from V and 5 from J, leaving 17 bases between them. This CDR3 spans 15 amino acids. Germline CDR1 reads SGHTA; CDR2 reads FQGNSA. CDR3 in amino acids: CASSSNTGSPYGYTF. As DNA, the CDR3 is TGTGCCAGCAGCTCAAATACAGGGAGTCCATATGGCTACACCTTC.

V is TRBV5-4 and J is TRBJ1-4, with D possibly matching TRBD1 (5 bases). The germline V gene has CDR1 SGHNT and CDR2 YYREEE (reference sequence). Trimming shortened V by 2 bases and J by 5 bases, and 10 bases separated the two germline ends. This CDR3 is built from 14 residues. CDR3 region: CASSLGTGNEKLFF. The CDR3 DNA reads as TGTGCCAGCAGCTTAGGGACGGGGAATGAAAAACTGTTTTTT.

The chain links TRBV5-1 to TRBJ1-5; TRBD1 might be the D (5 bases). The CDR3 spans 15 residues. V lost 4 bases to trimming and J lost 3 bases, with 14 bases between them. Germline V lookup: CDR1 SGHRS, CDR2 YFSETQ. The CDR3 here is CASSPGEGVNQPQHF. The CDR3 DNA sequence: TGCGCCAGCAGCCCGGGGGAGGGCGTCAATCAGCCCCAGCATTTT.

The V call is TRBV19, the J call TRBJ2-2; a possible D gene is TRBD1 (6 bases). The V end was cut by 0 bases, the J end by 7 bases, with 12 bases between. There are 15 residues in the CDR3. Germline CDR1 is LNHDA and CDR2 is SQIVND (reference sequence). In DNA, the CDR3 is TGTGCCAGTAGTATAGATCCAGGGGTTGGCGGGGAGCTGTTTTTT. It specifies CASSIDPGVGGELFF.

This chain links TRBV28 with TRBJ1-3; D is perhaps TRBD1 (5 bases). This CDR3 is built from 14 residues. Per germline, CDR1 MDHEN and CDR2 SYDVKM. The V end lost 4 bases, the J end lost 8 bases, and 15 bases lay between the germline ends. The CDR3 DNA follows: TGTGCCAGCAGTTCCATGGGGGTCGGGTACACCATATATTTT. Its protein is CASSSMGVGYTIYF.

The chain links TRBV7-2 to TRBJ2-7; unclear D gene. V was trimmed by 0 bases and J by 6 bases, leaving 9 bases between them. From germline, CDR1 is SGHTA and CDR2 FQGNSA. The CDR3 runs 13 residues. As DNA, the CDR3 is TGTGCCAGCAGCTTAGCGGGATCCCGCGAGCAGTACTTC. Translation gives CASSLAGSREQYF.

This chain links TRBV2 with TRBJ1-1; 7 positions agree with TRBD1. Germline lookup yields CDR1 SNHLY and CDR2 FYNNEI. This CDR3 spans 14 amino acids. V shed 6 bases and J 0 bases; nucleotides not matched to a gene: 4. The CDR3: CASRGDRLNTEAFF. The CDR3 DNA is TGTGCCAGCAGGGGGGACAGACTGAACACTGAAGCTTTCTTT.

V gene TRBV11-1 combines with J gene TRBJ1-1; a possible D gene is TRBD1 (6 bases). This CDR3 has 13 residues. CDR1 is SGHAT, CDR2 FQDESV, per germline (reference sequence). V was trimmed by 1 base and J by 6 bases, leaving 9 bases between them. CDR3 region: CASSLGGLPEAFF. Here the CDR3 DNA reads TGTGCCAGCAGCTTAGGGGGGCTCCCTGAAGCTTTCTTT.

The gene calls are TRBV6-2 or TRBV6-3 and TRBJ1-1; tentatively, D is TRBD1 (5 bases). The length of the CDR3 is 17 residues. V lost 0 bases and J 5 bases, leaving 19 bases between the germline ends. In germline, CDR1 is MNHEY, CDR2 SVGEGT. The CDR3 DNA sequence: TGTGCCAGCAGTTACTCGCCCCCTCTGTCGGGGCGGACTGAAGCTTTCTTT. Amino acid sequence: CASSYSPPLSGRTEAFF.

The rearrangement uses TRBV4-2 and TRBJ2-7; 10 positions match TRBD1. Per the germline V gene, CDR1 is LGHNA and CDR2 is YNFKEQ. V shed 0 bases and J 3 bases; nucleotides not matched to a gene: 11. The CDR3 sequence is 18 residues long. The CDR3 nucleotides read TGTGCCAGCAGCCAAGAACCACCCGGGACAGGGGACTACTACGAGCAGTACTTC. It is translated as CASSQEPPGTGDYYEQYF.

The rearrangement uses TRBV5-4 and TRBJ1-4; D call uncertain. The V end lost 0 bases, the J end lost 3 bases, and 18 bases lay between the germline ends. The V gene's germline CDR1 is SGHNT and CDR2 YYREEE (reference sequence). The CDR3 runs to 18 residues. CDR3 sequence (DNA): TGTGCCAGCAGCTTGGCCGGAGGTAGGGTGAACGCTAATGAAAAACTGTTTTTT. It encodes CASSLAGGRVNANEKLFF.

Only a few counts were recorded for this clone. This chain joins TRBV5-4 and TRBJ2-7; tentatively, D is TRBD2 (5 bases). The germline V and J ends were trimmed by 2 bases and 3 bases, with 9 bases remaining between them. The CDR3 totals 13 residues. Germline loops: CDR1 SGHNT, CDR2 YYREEE (reference sequence). The CDR3 spells CASSFWGVYEQYF. The CDR3 DNA sequence: TGTGCCAGCAGCTTCTGGGGAGTCTACGAGCAGTACTTC. The complete variable domain, with remaining parts taken from reference TRBV5-4 and TRBJ2-7, reads ETGVTQSPTHLIKTRGQQVTLRCSSQSGHNTVSWYQQALGQGPQFIFQYYREEENGRGNFPPRFSGLQFPNYSSELNVNALELDDSALYLCASSFWGVYEQYFGPGTRLTVT.

The gene calls are TRBV2 and TRBJ2-1, with 14 bases fitting TRBD2. There are 16 residues in the CDR3. The germline CDR1 and CDR2 sequences are SNHLY and FYNNEI. With 6 bases clipped from V and 8 bases from J, the junction kept 9 bases outside the gene matches. CDR3 residues: CASSGPGTSGSYEQFF. CDR3 DNA sequence: TGTGCCAGCAGCGGACCCGGGACTAGCGGGAGTTATGAGCAGTTCTTC.

The J gene is TRBJ2-3, the V gene TRBV7-3; no reliable D call. Trimming removed 5 bases at V and 4 bases at J, with 16 bases between. CDR3 size: 15 residues. Germline V lookup: CDR1 SGHTA, CDR2 FQGTGA. The CDR3 loop reads CASSLGGSRADTQYF. DNA for the CDR3: TGTGCCAGCAGCCTTGGTGGCTCAAGGGCAGATACGCAGTATTTT.

The rearrangement joins TRBV6-5 to TRBJ1-6; D not resolved. CDR1 and CDR2 (germline): MNHEY, SVGAGI. Trimming left V 2 bases short and J 7 bases short, with 3 bases between. The CDR3 is made up of 12 amino acids. CDR3 nucleotide sequence: TGTGCCAGCAGTTACGGGAATTCACCCCTCCACTTT. This translates into CASSYGNSPLHF.

The chain recombines TRBV28 with TRBJ2-3, with 7 nucleotides matching TRBD2. Per germline, CDR1 MDHEN and CDR2 SYDVKM. Losses at the gene ends were 2 bases for V and 0 bases for J; bases not matched to a gene: 2. This CDR3 region has 15 residues. The CDR3 nucleotides read TGTGCCAGCAGTTTAGTGGGACTAAGCACAGATACGCAGTATTTT. Its protein is CASSLVGLSTDTQYF.

CDR3 nucleotide sequence: TGCGCCAGCAGCCCGGGGGGGACGTACCAAGAGACCCAGTACTTC. Its translation: CASSPGGTYQETQYF. V and J are TRBV5-1 and TRBJ2-5; 8 nucleotides align to TRBD2. The CDR3 covers 15 residues. In germline, CDR1 is SGHRS, CDR2 YFSETQ. Unmatched junction bases numbered 5, after V lost 4 bases and J lost 0 bases.

This chain links TRBV5-4 with TRBJ2-3, with 9 bases that match TRBD2. The CDR3 extends over 18 amino acids. After removal of 0 bases from V and 0 bases from J, the junction contained 8 bases not matched to a gene. Germline loops: CDR1 SGHNT, CDR2 YYREEE (reference sequence). CDR3 coding DNA: TGTGCCAGCAGCTTGGAACTAGCGGGCGGGACTAGCACAGATACGCAGTATTTT. This codes for CASSLELAGGTSTDTQYF.

The table lists this clone with a count of one. The chain links TRBV15 to TRBJ1-5; the match to TRBD1 covers 8 bases. Germline CDR1 is LNHNV and CDR2 is YYDKDF (reference sequence). The CDR3 consists of 14 residues. The ends lost 1 base at V and 6 bases at J; junction bases unmatched: 2. The CDR3 nucleotides are TGTGCCACCAGCAGAGCAGGGGGCCGTCAGCCCCAGCATTTT. Its protein is CATSRAGGRQPQHF.

The chain couples TRBV28 to TRBJ1-5, with a tentative D call TRBD1 (5 bases). The germline gives CDR1 MDHEN, CDR2 SYDVKM. Trimming shortened V by 2 bases and J by 5 bases, and 16 bases separated the two germline ends. The CDR3 sequence is 16 residues long. The CDR3 region has the DNA TGTGCCAGCAGTTTAACAGGAGCGGGGCATCATCAGCCCCAGCATTTT. It yields the protein CASSLTGAGHHQPQHF. Full variable domain (remainder filled in from reference TRBV28 and TRBJ1-5): DVKVTQSSRYLVKRTGEKVFLECVQDMDHENMFWYRQDPGLGLRLIYFSYDVKMKEKGDIPEGYSVSREKKERFSLILESASTNQTSMYLCASSLTGAGHHQPQHFGDGTRLSIL.

The chain recombines TRBV7-8 with TRBJ1-4, with TRBD1 identical over 7 bases. Germline values: CDR1 SGHVS, CDR2 FQNEAQ. The trim removed 3 bases at V and 8 bases at J, leaving 6 bases unmatched. This CDR3 comprises 14 residues. The CDR3 DNA follows: TGTGCCAGCAGCTTCAGGGGGGTAGGGGAAAAACTGTTTTTT. It yields the protein CASSFRGVGEKLFF.

The chain's CDR3 is CASMEVNSGNTIYF. CDR3 coding DNA: TGTGCCAGCATGGAAGTTAACTCTGGAAACACCATATATTTT. The chain couples TRBV6-6 to TRBJ1-3; D gene unclear. Germline V lookup: CDR1 MNHNY, CDR2 SVGAGI (reference sequence). V dropped 7 bases and J dropped 0 bases, with 10 bases sitting between them. CDR3 length: 14 residues.

The chain is built from TRBV9 and TRBJ1-2; possibly TRBD1 for D (5 bases). The CDR3 runs 15 residues. Germline V gene lookup returns CDR1 SGDLS and CDR2 YYNGEE. V was pared by 3 bases and J by 4 bases, with 16 bases between. The CDR3 reads CASSANTGTGYGYTF. The CDR3 DNA sequence: TGTGCCAGCAGCGCGAACACCGGGACCGGCTATGGCTACACCTTC.

The V gene is TRBV7-3, the J gene TRBJ1-1; no reliable D call. The CDR3 contains 15 residues. CDR1 and CDR2 (germline): SGHTA, FQGTGA. Trimming removed 2 bases from V and 6 bases from J, with 16 bases in between. The CDR3 bases are TGTGCCAGCAGCTTATACCCTAGCGGTGGCGCTGAAGCTTTCTTT. This sequence encodes CASSLYPSGGAEAFF.

The V call is TRBV10-3, the J call TRBJ2-1; 14 bases are shared with TRBD2. With V trimmed by 7 bases and J by 6 bases, 8 bases remained unmatched. The CDR3 spans 16 residues. Germline lookup yields CDR1 ENHRY and CDR2 SYGVKD. The chain's CDR3 is CAITRLAGGLVNEQFF. In nucleotides, the CDR3 is TGTGCCATCACCCGACTAGCGGGGGGGCTAGTCAATGAGCAGTTCTTC.

V is TRBV7-9 and J is TRBJ2-2; TRBD1 might be the D (5 bases). Germline V lookup: CDR1 SEHNR, CDR2 FQNEAQ (reference sequence). The CDR3 has 15 amino acids. The ends were cut back, 4 bases at V and 4 bases at J, with 13 bases in the middle. CDR3 protein: CASSSPDRGTGELFF. The CDR3 nucleotides read TGTGCCAGCAGCTCGCCAGACAGAGGCACCGGGGAGCTGTTTTTT.

This chain links TRBV6-1 with TRBJ1-2; 8 bases align to TRBD1. Germline values: CDR1 MNHNS, CDR2 SASEGT. The junction had 4 bases not matched to a gene; V was cut back by 2 bases and J by 2 bases. The CDR3 length is 15 residues. In nucleotides, the CDR3 is TGTGCCAGCAGTGAATGGGGACAGGCCAACTATGGCTACACCTTC. It codes for CASSEWGQANYGYTF.

The chain recombines TRBV20-1 with TRBJ2-4; tentative D call: TRBD2 (6 bases). Between the trimmed V and J ends, which lost 3 bases and 1 base, there was a span of 10 bases. The CDR3 runs 14 residues. The germline gives CDR1 DFQATT, CDR2 SNEGSKA (reference sequence). CDR3 protein: CSASSRGAKNIQYF. The CDR3 DNA is TGCAGTGCTAGTTCCCGGGGGGCCAAAAACATTCAGTACTTC.

This chain links TRBV6-2 or TRBV6-3 with TRBJ1-5, with D perhaps matching TRBD1 (5 bases). The CDR3 has 13 residues. Germline loops: CDR1 MNHEY, CDR2 SVGEGT. V was clipped by 6 bases and J by 5 bases, with 11 bases between them. CDR3 sequence (DNA): TGTGCCAGCAGCGACAGCAGCTATCAGCCCCAGCATTTT. This sequence encodes CASSDSSYQPQHF.